This TCR beta chain is drawn from a study of T cell changes during pregnancy in multiple sclerosis (dated by TCRdb to the late 2010s). About the study as a whole: Changes in the T cell repertoire over the course of pregnancy were examined in this study in women with multiple sclerosis.

Of note for this clone: Its antigen is unknown. One base away there is no much larger clone; base qualities are not given.

The library was obtained by the immunoSEQ multiplex PCR assay. TCRdb limited this immuneACCESS table to in-frame rearrangements with V and J called. A share of clones is missing; checked studies link under half to unresolved V genes, and the rest is unexplained. Within this sample are around 81,000 clones, with 80% to 95% of them counted one time only. Over 3.5% of the sample rests with the top ten. From the germline V gene, CDR1 is MDHEN and CDR2 is SYDVKM. Reading from cysteine to phenylalanine, the CDR3 counts 12 amino acids. Just the 36-base CDR3 DNA is kept, in frame starting at base 1. The germline ends are 8 bases apart after V is trimmed by 2 bases and J by 6 bases.

The starting material was peripheral blood, obtained after pregnancy. The chain is encoded by TRBV28 joined to TRBJ2-7; the D segment cannot be called with confidence. This sequence was found in a female donor in good health, enrolled as a control in a pregnancy study. The sequenced DNA: TGTGCCAGCAGTTTAGAGTCAGGCGAGCAGTACTTC. It codes for CASSLESGEQYF.